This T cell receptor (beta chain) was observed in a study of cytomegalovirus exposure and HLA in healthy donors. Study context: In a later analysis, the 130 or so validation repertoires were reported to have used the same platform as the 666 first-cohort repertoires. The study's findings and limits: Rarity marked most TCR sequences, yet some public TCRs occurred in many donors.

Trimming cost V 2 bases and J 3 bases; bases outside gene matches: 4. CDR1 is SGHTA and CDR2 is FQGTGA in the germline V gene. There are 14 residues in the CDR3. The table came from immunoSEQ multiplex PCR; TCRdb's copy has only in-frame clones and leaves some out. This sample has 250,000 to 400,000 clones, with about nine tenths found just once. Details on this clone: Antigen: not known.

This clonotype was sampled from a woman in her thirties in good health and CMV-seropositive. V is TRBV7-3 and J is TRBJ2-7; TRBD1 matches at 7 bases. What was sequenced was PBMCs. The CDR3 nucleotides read TGTGCCAGCAGCTTAGCAGGGGGAGACTACGAGCAGTACTTC. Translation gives CASSLAGGDYEQYF. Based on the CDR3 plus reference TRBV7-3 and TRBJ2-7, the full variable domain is GAGVSQTPSNKVTEKGKYVELRCDPISGHTALYWYRQSLGQGPEFLIYFQGTGAADDSGLPNDRFFAVRPEGSVSTLKIQRTERGDSAVYLCASSLAGGDYEQYFGPGTRLTVT.